This T cell receptor (beta chain) was documented in a study of shared clonotypes between healthy human individuals. All donors were Caucasian adults living in Nashville, Tennessee. The authors divided CD4+ cells into CD45RA+ naive and CD45RA-negative memory subsets. Per the study methods: Junction-only immunoSEQ sequences carried no quality scores, so filtering differed. Libraries were prepared by immunoSEQ multiplex PCR; TCRdb keeps only in-frame clonotypes and omits some of them. V, J and clone size reflect that table, while D and trimming were determined from the DNA. Of a few million clones listed, approximately 95% are singletons. The receptor's source is a man aged 18 to 29 in good health. Some clones in this sample may be carry-over from other donors' samples. The specimen sequenced was naive CD4+ T cells from PBMCs. The subset denotes: CD45RA+ positively selected.

The CDR3 loop is CASSLAPFGTAAPREQYF. The CDR3 DNA reads as TGTGCCAGCAGCTTAGCGCCTTTCGGGACAGCGGCACCACGGGAGCAGTACTTC. The chain carries TRBV7-9 and TRBJ2-7, with 7 bases identical to TRBD1. CDR1 SEHNR and CDR2 FQNEAQ come from the germline V gene (reference sequence). The CDR3 is 18 residues long. J was trimmed by 7 bases and V by 0 bases; bases with no gene match: 18.